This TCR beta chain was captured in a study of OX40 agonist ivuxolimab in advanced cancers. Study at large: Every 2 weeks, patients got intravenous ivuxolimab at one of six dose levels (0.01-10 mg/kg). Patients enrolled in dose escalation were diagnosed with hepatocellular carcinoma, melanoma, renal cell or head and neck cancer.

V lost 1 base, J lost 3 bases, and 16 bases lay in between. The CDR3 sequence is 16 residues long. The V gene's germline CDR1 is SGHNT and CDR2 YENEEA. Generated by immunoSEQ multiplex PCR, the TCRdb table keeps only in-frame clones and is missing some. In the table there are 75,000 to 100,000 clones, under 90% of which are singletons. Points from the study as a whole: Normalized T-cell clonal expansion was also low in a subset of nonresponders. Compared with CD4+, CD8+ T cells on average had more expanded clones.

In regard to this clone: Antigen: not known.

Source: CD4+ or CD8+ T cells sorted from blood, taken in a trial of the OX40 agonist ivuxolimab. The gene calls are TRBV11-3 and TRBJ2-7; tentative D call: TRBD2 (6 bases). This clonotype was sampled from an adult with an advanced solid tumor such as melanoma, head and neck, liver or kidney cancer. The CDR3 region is CASSLVGGGTHYEQYF. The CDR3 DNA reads TGTGCCAGCAGCTTAGTAGGTGGGGGGACTCACTACGAGCAGTACTTC.